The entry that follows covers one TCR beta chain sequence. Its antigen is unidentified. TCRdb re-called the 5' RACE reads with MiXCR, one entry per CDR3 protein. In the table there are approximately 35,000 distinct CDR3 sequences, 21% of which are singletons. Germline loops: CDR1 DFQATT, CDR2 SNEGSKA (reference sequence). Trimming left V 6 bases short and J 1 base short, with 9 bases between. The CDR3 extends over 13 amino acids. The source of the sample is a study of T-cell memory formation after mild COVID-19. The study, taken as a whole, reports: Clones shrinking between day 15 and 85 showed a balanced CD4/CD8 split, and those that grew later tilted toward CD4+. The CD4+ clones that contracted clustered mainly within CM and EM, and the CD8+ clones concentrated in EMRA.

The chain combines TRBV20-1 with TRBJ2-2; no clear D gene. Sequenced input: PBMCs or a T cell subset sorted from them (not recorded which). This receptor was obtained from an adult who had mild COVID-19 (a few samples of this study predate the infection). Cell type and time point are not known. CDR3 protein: CSAVFKNTGELFF. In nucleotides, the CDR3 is TGCAGTGCCGTCTTTAAGAACACCGGGGAGCTGTTTTTT.